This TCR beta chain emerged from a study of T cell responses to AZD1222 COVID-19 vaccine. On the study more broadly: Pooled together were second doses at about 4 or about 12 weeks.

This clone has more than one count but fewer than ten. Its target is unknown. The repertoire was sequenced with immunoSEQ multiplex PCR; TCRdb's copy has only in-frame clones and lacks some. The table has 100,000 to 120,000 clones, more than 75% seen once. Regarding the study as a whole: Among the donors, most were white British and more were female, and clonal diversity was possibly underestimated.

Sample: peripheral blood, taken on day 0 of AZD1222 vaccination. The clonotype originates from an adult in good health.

The CDR3, as DNA: TGTGCCAGCAGCATTGAAAAGGCCGGAGATACGCAGTATTTT. It is translated as CASSIEKAGDTQYF. The V call is TRBV9, the J call TRBJ2-3; D gene uncertain. This CDR3 contains 14 residues. The V and J ends lost 4 bases and 5 bases respectively, with 14 bases between them. Germline V lookup: CDR1 SGDLS, CDR2 YYNGEE.